This T cell receptor beta chain originates from a study of blood T cell repertoires in COVID-19. Study-level background: Whether acute or convalescent, the COVID-19 samples came from the United States, Italy and Spain. PBMCs, B-cell-depleted T cells, or T cells provided the cDNA or gDNA that made up the material.

V was clipped by 6 bases and J by 1 base, with 17 bases between them. Germline CDR1 SGHDT, CDR2 YYEEEE. The CDR3 is 16 residues long. In the original processing: By means of reference gene primer amplification, nucleated cell counts were estimated. Here immunoSEQ multiplex PCR was the method, and the copy in TCRdb shows in-frame clones only, minus some. V and J calls and clone size are given by that table; D and trimming were obtained from the DNA. The profile shows about 190,000 clones, 88% of them singletons. V usage is TRBV5-6 and J usage is TRBJ1-3; a weak D match, TRBD1 (6 bases). The receptor's source is a man between 40 and 49 years old with active or convalescent COVID-19. The source material was peripheral blood. DNA of the CDR3: TGTGCCAGCAACCGAGTCGACAGGACTTCTGGAAACACCATATATTTT. Protein product: CASNRVDRTSGNTIYF.